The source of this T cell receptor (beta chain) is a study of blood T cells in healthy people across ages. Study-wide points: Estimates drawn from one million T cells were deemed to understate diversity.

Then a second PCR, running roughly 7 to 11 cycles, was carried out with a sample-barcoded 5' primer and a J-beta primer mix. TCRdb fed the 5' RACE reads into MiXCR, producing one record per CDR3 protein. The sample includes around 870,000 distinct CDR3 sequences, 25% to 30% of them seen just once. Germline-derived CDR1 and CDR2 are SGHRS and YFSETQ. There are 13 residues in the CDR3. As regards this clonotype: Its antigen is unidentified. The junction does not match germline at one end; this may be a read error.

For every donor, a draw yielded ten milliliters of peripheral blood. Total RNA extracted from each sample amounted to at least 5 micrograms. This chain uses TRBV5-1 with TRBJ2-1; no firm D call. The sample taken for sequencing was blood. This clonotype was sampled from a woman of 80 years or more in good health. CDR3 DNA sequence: TGCGCCGGCAGCTTCAAAGCTGCCAATGAGCAGTTCTTC. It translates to CAGSFKAANEQFF.